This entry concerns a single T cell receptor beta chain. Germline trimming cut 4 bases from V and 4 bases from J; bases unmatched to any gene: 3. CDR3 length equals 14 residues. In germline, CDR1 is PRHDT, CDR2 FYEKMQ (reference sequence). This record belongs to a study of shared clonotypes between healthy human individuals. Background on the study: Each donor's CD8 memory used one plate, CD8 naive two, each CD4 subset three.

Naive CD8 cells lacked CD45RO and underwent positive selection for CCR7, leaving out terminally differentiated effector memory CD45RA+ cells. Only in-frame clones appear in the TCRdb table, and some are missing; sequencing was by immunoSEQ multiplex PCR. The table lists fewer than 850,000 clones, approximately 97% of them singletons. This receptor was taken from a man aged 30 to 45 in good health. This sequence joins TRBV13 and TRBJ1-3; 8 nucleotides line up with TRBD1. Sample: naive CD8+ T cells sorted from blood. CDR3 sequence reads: CASSYGQGGNTIYF. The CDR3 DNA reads TGTGCCAGCAGCTACGGACAGGGCGGAAACACCATATATTTT.